These T cell receptor beta chains were read from a single sample in a study of spatial heterogeneity in lung cancer. MiXCR, run by TCRdb on the 5' RACE reads, gives a single entry per CDR3 protein. The sample shows around 30,000 distinct CDR3 sequences, 4.5% to 7.5% of them seen only once. The sample here was PBMCs, taken at follow-up. The receptors were sampled from a male donor with early-stage non-small cell lung cancer. The CDR3 runs from the conserved cysteine through the conserved F or W. A D gene is named only where the DNA matches it firmly. Clone size is not always given. Where it is, it says once, few, many or a class for expanded clones.

d_call: -; j_call: TRBJ2-4; v_call: TRBV6-5; clone_size: few; cdr3_aa: CASTGLRAKNIQYF; cdr3_nt: TGTGCCAGCACGGGACTGCGAGCCAAAAACATTCAGTACTTC
d_call: -; j_call: TRBJ2-7; v_call: TRBV13; clone_size: many; cdr3_aa: CASRPRWQGPEQYF; cdr3_nt: TGTGCCAGCAGACCCCGGTGGCAGGGACCCGAGCAGTACTTC
d_call: -; j_call: TRBJ1-1; v_call: TRBV7-2; clone_size: many; cdr3_aa: CASSLDWGGSKAEAFF; cdr3_nt: TGTGCCAGCAGCTTAGATTGGGGGGGATCAAAAGCTGAAGCTTTCTTT
d_call: -; j_call: TRBJ2-1; v_call: TRBV3-1; clone_size: many; cdr3_aa: CASSVGVEQFF; cdr3_nt: TGTGCCAGCAGTGTGGGAGTTGAGCAGTTCTTC
d_call: -; j_call: TRBJ2-3; v_call: TRBV5-1; clone_size: few; cdr3_aa: CASSLASTDTQYF; cdr3_nt: TGCGCCAGCAGCTTGGCTTCCACAGATACGCAGTATTTT
d_call: -; j_call: TRBJ2-7; v_call: TRBV28; clone_size: many; cdr3_aa: CASSLVDTSYEQYF; cdr3_nt: TGTGCCAGCAGTTTAGTGGACACCTCCTACGAGCAGTACTTC
d_call: TRBD1; j_call: TRBJ1-5; v_call: TRBV20-1; clone_size: few; cdr3_aa: CSATSDRDNKNSNQPQHF; cdr3_nt: TGCAGTGCTACCTCAGACAGGGATAACAAGAATAGCAATCAGCCCCAGCATTTT
d_call: -; j_call: TRBJ2-3; v_call: TRBV5-1; clone_size: -; cdr3_aa: CASSGLHTDTQYF; cdr3_nt: TGCGCCAGCAGCGGGCTACACACAGATACGCAGTATTTT
d_call: -; j_call: TRBJ1-2; v_call: TRBV20-1; clone_size: many; cdr3_aa: CSASSAGPYGCTF; cdr3_nt: TGCAGTGCTAGTTCGGCAGGACCCTATGGCTGCACCTTC
d_call: -; j_call: TRBJ2-6; v_call: TRBV20-1; clone_size: many; cdr3_aa: CSAHRGGSGANVLTF; cdr3_nt: TGCAGTGCCCACAGAGGGGGCTCTGGGGCCAACGTCCTGACTTTC
d_call: -; j_call: TRBJ1-1; v_call: TRBV29-1; clone_size: many; cdr3_aa: CSVSSGLAYTEAFF; cdr3_nt: TGCAGCGTTAGTTCGGGGCTGGCGTACACTGAAGCTTTCTTT
d_call: TRBD1; j_call: TRBJ2-5; v_call: TRBV6-5; clone_size: many; cdr3_aa: CASSTTGGWGETQYF; cdr3_nt: TGTGCCAGCAGTACCACAGGGGGCTGGGGAGAGACCCAGTACTTC
d_call: TRBD1; j_call: TRBJ2-2; v_call: TRBV12-5; clone_size: many; cdr3_aa: CASGFGQGLRQGAGGELFF; cdr3_nt: TGTGCTAGTGGTTTTGGTCAAGGTCTAAGACAGGGGGCCGGCGGGGAGCTGTTTTTT
d_call: -; j_call: TRBJ1-2; v_call: TRBV19; clone_size: many; cdr3_aa: CASSIDPRANYGYTF; cdr3_nt: TGTGCCAGTAGTATAGACCCTAGAGCCAACTATGGCTACACCTTC
d_call: -; j_call: TRBJ1-2; v_call: TRBV28; clone_size: many; cdr3_aa: CASSFWGQGYTF; cdr3_nt: TGTGCCAGCAGTTTCTGGGGGCAAGGCTACACCTTC
d_call: -; j_call: TRBJ1-2; v_call: TRBV2; clone_size: many; cdr3_aa: CASGPVRDIDYGYTF; cdr3_nt: TGTGCCAGCGGGCCTGTCCGGGACATTGACTATGGCTACACCTTC
d_call: TRBD2; j_call: TRBJ2-1; v_call: TRBV4-3; clone_size: -; cdr3_aa: CASSQGSLAGGPYNEQFF; cdr3_nt: TGCGCCAGCAGCCAAGGATCTCTAGCGGGGGGCCCCTACAATGAGCAGTTCTTC
d_call: -; j_call: TRBJ2-1; v_call: TRBV20-1; clone_size: few; cdr3_aa: CSVGGSYNEQFF; cdr3_nt: TGCAGTGTTGGTGGCTCTTACAATGAGCAGTTCTTC
d_call: TRBD1; j_call: TRBJ2-1; v_call: TRBV24-1; clone_size: -; cdr3_aa: CATSPGQGYNEQFF; cdr3_nt: TGTGCCACCAGTCCGGGACAGGGATACAATGAGCAGTTCTTC
d_call: -; j_call: TRBJ2-2; v_call: TRBV7-2; clone_size: many; cdr3_aa: CASRTHGPRTGELFF; cdr3_nt: TGTGCCAGCAGGACGCACGGGCCAAGGACCGGGGAGCTGTTTTTT
d_call: -; j_call: TRBJ1-5; v_call: TRBV7-2; clone_size: -; cdr3_aa: CASSLDGLSNQPQHF; cdr3_nt: TGTGCCAGCAGCTTAGATGGCTTGAGCAATCAGCCCCAGCATTTT
d_call: -; j_call: TRBJ1-6; v_call: TRBV6-5; clone_size: few; cdr3_aa: CASSPHGGFSYNSPLHF; cdr3_nt: TGTGCCAGCAGTCCCCATGGGGGGTTCTCCTATAATTCACCCCTCCACTTT
d_call: -; j_call: TRBJ1-5; v_call: TRBV21-1; clone_size: few; cdr3_aa: CASSKASQGINQPQHF; cdr3_nt: TGTGCCAGCAGCAAAGCAAGCCAGGGGATCAATCAGCCCCAGCATTTT
d_call: TRBD1; j_call: TRBJ1-2; v_call: TRBV29-1; clone_size: few; cdr3_aa: CSVEEQGAAGYTF; cdr3_nt: TGCAGCGTTGAAGAACAGGGGGCCGCTGGCTACACCTTC
d_call: -; j_call: TRBJ2-7; v_call: TRBV7-2; clone_size: few; cdr3_aa: CASSFGGRGYEQYF; cdr3_nt: TGTGCCAGCAGCTTTGGCGGTCGGGGCTACGAGCAGTACTTC
d_call: -; j_call: TRBJ1-1; v_call: TRBV7-2; clone_size: few; cdr3_aa: CASSPVPLGQAFF; cdr3_nt: TGTGCCAGCAGCCCCGTCCCCCTTGGGCAAGCTTTCTTT
d_call: TRBD2; j_call: TRBJ2-1; v_call: TRBV5-1; clone_size: few; cdr3_aa: CASSFQGLGLAGEQFF; cdr3_nt: TGCGCCAGCAGCTTTCAGGGTTTAGGGCTAGCGGGTGAGCAGTTCTTC
d_call: -; j_call: TRBJ2-5; v_call: TRBV7-2; clone_size: many; cdr3_aa: CASSLSGLREETQYF; cdr3_nt: TGTGCCAGCAGCTTATCTGGGCTCCGGGAAGAGACCCAGTACTTC
d_call: -; j_call: TRBJ2-1; v_call: TRBV23-1; clone_size: many; cdr3_aa: CASSRSGESEQFF; cdr3_nt: TGCGCCAGCAGTCGGTCCGGGGAAAGTGAGCAGTTCTTC
d_call: -; j_call: TRBJ1-6; v_call: TRBV2; clone_size: many; cdr3_aa: CASTLDRSSYSPLHF; cdr3_nt: TGTGCCAGCACCCTGGACCGCTCGAGTTATTCACCCCTCCACTTT
d_call: -; j_call: TRBJ2-1; v_call: TRBV7-2; clone_size: -; cdr3_aa: CASSFDGTLDEQFF; cdr3_nt: TGTGCCAGCAGCTTCGACGGGACTCTCGATGAGCAGTTCTTC
d_call: -; j_call: TRBJ1-5; v_call: TRBV6-6; clone_size: many; cdr3_aa: CASSEGDGSNQPQHF; cdr3_nt: TGTGCCAGCAGTGAAGGAGACGGGAGCAATCAGCCCCAGCATTTT
d_call: TRBD1; j_call: TRBJ2-3; v_call: TRBV7-2; clone_size: many; cdr3_aa: CASSDRVGSTDTQYF; cdr3_nt: TGTGCCAGCAGTGACAGGGTTGGAAGCACAGATACGCAGTATTTT
d_call: -; j_call: TRBJ2-3; v_call: TRBV6-6; clone_size: many; cdr3_aa: CASRGPGHTDTQYF; cdr3_nt: TGTGCCAGCAGGGGACCGGGGCACACAGATACGCAGTATTTT
d_call: -; j_call: TRBJ1-5; v_call: TRBV12-3/TRBV12-4; clone_size: many; cdr3_aa: CASSKLTLSNQPQHF; cdr3_nt: TGTGCCAGCAGTAAACTGACACTTAGCAATCAGCCCCAGCATTTT
d_call: -; j_call: TRBJ2-7; v_call: TRBV30; clone_size: few; cdr3_aa: CAWTPPRQAHEQYF; cdr3_nt: TGTGCCTGGACTCCCCCCCGGCAGGCACACGAGCAGTACTTC
d_call: -; j_call: TRBJ2-5; v_call: TRBV19; clone_size: few; cdr3_aa: CASTPQYGTETQYF; cdr3_nt: TGTGCCAGTACCCCCCAATACGGGACAGAGACCCAGTACTTC
d_call: TRBD1; j_call: TRBJ1-2; v_call: TRBV29-1; clone_size: many; cdr3_aa: CSVPGQGPMGYTF; cdr3_nt: TGCAGCGTCCCAGGACAGGGCCCTATGGGCTACACCTTC
d_call: -; j_call: TRBJ1-2; v_call: TRBV19; clone_size: many; cdr3_aa: CAVPGPYYGYTF; cdr3_nt: TGTGCCGTACCCGGGCCTTACTATGGCTACACCTTC
d_call: TRBD2; j_call: TRBJ2-2; v_call: TRBV7-2; clone_size: many; cdr3_aa: CASSSNMGLATGELFF; cdr3_nt: TGTGCCAGCAGCTCTAACATGGGACTAGCTACCGGGGAGCTGTTTTTT
d_call: TRBD2; j_call: TRBJ2-5; v_call: TRBV11-2; clone_size: many; cdr3_aa: CASSSGLAGGQLETQYF; cdr3_nt: TGTGCCAGCAGCTCCGGACTAGCGGGAGGGCAGTTAGAGACCCAGTACTTC
d_call: TRBD2; j_call: TRBJ2-2; v_call: TRBV4-3; clone_size: many; cdr3_aa: CASSQVLAGLPGELFF; cdr3_nt: TGCGCCAGCAGCCAAGTATTAGCGGGTCTTCCAGGGGAGCTGTTTTTT
d_call: -; j_call: TRBJ1-1; v_call: TRBV7-8; clone_size: many; cdr3_aa: CASSEWTVMNTEAFF; cdr3_nt: TGTGCCAGCAGCGAATGGACAGTCATGAACACTGAAGCTTTCTTT
d_call: -; j_call: TRBJ2-4; v_call: TRBV7-2; clone_size: many; cdr3_aa: CASSFSGDFQYF; cdr3_nt: TGTGCCAGCAGCTTTTCGGGGGACTTTCAGTACTTC
d_call: TRBD2; j_call: TRBJ2-3; v_call: TRBV6-2/TRBV6-3; clone_size: many; cdr3_aa: CASKIAGGADTQYF; cdr3_nt: TGTGCCAGCAAGATAGCGGGGGGGGCAGATACGCAGTATTTT
d_call: -; j_call: TRBJ1-5; v_call: TRBV4-3; clone_size: few; cdr3_aa: CASSQDSFSPATGQPQHF; cdr3_nt: TGCGCCAGCAGCCAAGATTCATTTAGCCCGGCCACGGGGCAGCCCCAGCATTTT
d_call: -; j_call: TRBJ2-2; v_call: TRBV11-1; clone_size: many; cdr3_aa: CASSPGDGLNTGELFF; cdr3_nt: TGTGCCAGCAGCCCAGGGGACGGCCTGAACACCGGGGAGCTGTTTTTT
d_call: -; j_call: TRBJ2-6; v_call: TRBV6-2/TRBV6-3; clone_size: many; cdr3_aa: CASRRHGGANVLTF; cdr3_nt: TGTGCCAGCAGGCGACATGGTGGGGCCAACGTCCTGACTTTC
d_call: -; j_call: TRBJ2-2; v_call: TRBV14; clone_size: many; cdr3_aa: CASSQEIRTGELFF; cdr3_nt: TGTGCCAGCAGCCAAGAGATCAGGACCGGGGAGCTGTTTTTT
d_call: TRBD2; j_call: TRBJ2-7; v_call: TRBV6-6; clone_size: -; cdr3_aa: CASRGGLEQYF; cdr3_nt: TGTGCCAGCCGGGGGGGGCTCGAGCAGTACTTC
d_call: TRBD2; j_call: TRBJ2-3; v_call: TRBV6-5; clone_size: many; cdr3_aa: CASSSGLAADTQYF; cdr3_nt: TGTGCCAGCAGCTCGGGACTAGCGGCAGATACGCAGTATTTT
d_call: TRBD1; j_call: TRBJ1-1; v_call: TRBV6-5; clone_size: many; cdr3_aa: CASRPTGQGAMTEAFF; cdr3_nt: TGTGCCAGCAGGCCCACGGGACAGGGGGCGATGACTGAAGCTTTCTTT
d_call: -; j_call: TRBJ2-1; v_call: TRBV6-2/TRBV6-3; clone_size: many; cdr3_aa: CASSTGLVTYNEQFF; cdr3_nt: TGTGCCAGCAGTACAGGGCTAGTAACCTACAATGAGCAGTTCTTC
d_call: TRBD1; j_call: TRBJ1-6; v_call: TRBV7-2; clone_size: many; cdr3_aa: CASSLDQGGRNSPLHF; cdr3_nt: TGTGCCAGCAGCTTAGACCAAGGGGGCAGGAATTCACCCCTCCACTTT
d_call: -; j_call: TRBJ1-1; v_call: TRBV7-2; clone_size: -; cdr3_aa: CASSLGAGLNTEAFF; cdr3_nt: TGTGCCAGCAGCTTAGGGGCCGGGCTGAACACTGAAGCTTTCTTT
d_call: TRBD2; j_call: TRBJ2-5; v_call: TRBV20-1; clone_size: few; cdr3_aa: CSAREGLAGGQETQYF; cdr3_nt: TGCAGTGCTAGAGAGGGGCTAGCGGGGGGCCAAGAGACCCAGTACTTC
d_call: -; j_call: TRBJ2-6; v_call: TRBV5-6; clone_size: many; cdr3_aa: CASSVPPGRSGANVLTF; cdr3_nt: TGTGCCAGCAGCGTACCTCCAGGGAGGAGTGGGGCCAACGTCCTGACTTTC